The source of this T cell receptor beta chain is a study of OX40 agonist ivuxolimab in advanced cancers. The protocol was immunoSEQ multiplex PCR, while the TCRdb copy is restricted to in-frame clones and leaves out a portion. The table shows 98,000 or so clones, with less than 95% occurring only once. V trimming: 3 bases; J trimming: 0 bases; junction bases outside the gene matches: 11. CDR3 length equals 19 residues. Germline values: CDR1 LNHDA, CDR2 SQIVND (reference sequence). The sample consisted of CD4+ or CD8+ T cells sorted from blood, taken in a trial of the OX40 agonist ivuxolimab. This TCR derives from an adult with an advanced solid tumor such as melanoma, head and neck, liver or kidney cancer. The chain couples TRBV19 to TRBJ2-4; 10 positions agree with TRBD1. CDR3 coding DNA: TGTGCCAGTAGTATTAAAAGGACAGGGGGTACCCTAGCCAAAAACATTCAGTACTTC. Translating gives CASSIKRTGGTLAKNIQYF.